These T cell receptor beta chains were read from a single sample in a study of T cell responses to AZD1222 COVID-19 vaccine. Data came from immunoSEQ multiplex PCR; TCRdb stores just in-frame clones and leaves some out. Of approximately 70,000 clones detected, just over 85% appear once; the ten largest clones hold 2.5%. Sample: peripheral blood, taken on day 0 of AZD1222 vaccination. These receptors were obtained from an adult in good health. Each CDR3 is given with its conserved first and last residue. Fields, in order: V gene, CDR3 protein.

V: TRBV28; CDR3: CASSSTGTPRQPQHF
V: TRBV18; CDR3: CASSPGRNNEQFF
V: TRBV10-3; CDR3: CAISEGSYNEQFF
V: TRBV2; CDR3: CASREIQGFGTGELFF
V: TRBV13; CDR3: CASSRGPTIAKNIQYF
V: TRBV5-1; CDR3: CASSPGQGADSPLHF
V: TRBV5-8; CDR3: CASSLVGGGTDTQYF
V: TRBV28; CDR3: CASSPGGRGSGTEAFF
V: TRBV11-3; CDR3: CASSLTGTGDNEQFF
V: TRBV7-8; CDR3: CASSLRTGASRDEQYF
V: TRBV11-2; CDR3: CASSSLGGRTSYEQYF
V: TRBV28; CDR3: CASSPLRSNQPQHF
V: TRBV15; CDR3: CATSPGRRDSNQPQHF
V: TRBV5-1; CDR3: CASSLQGPGSSPLHF
V: TRBV19; CDR3: CASSTSGTRGDTQYF
V: TRBV4-2; CDR3: CASSQVPGQTDYGYTF